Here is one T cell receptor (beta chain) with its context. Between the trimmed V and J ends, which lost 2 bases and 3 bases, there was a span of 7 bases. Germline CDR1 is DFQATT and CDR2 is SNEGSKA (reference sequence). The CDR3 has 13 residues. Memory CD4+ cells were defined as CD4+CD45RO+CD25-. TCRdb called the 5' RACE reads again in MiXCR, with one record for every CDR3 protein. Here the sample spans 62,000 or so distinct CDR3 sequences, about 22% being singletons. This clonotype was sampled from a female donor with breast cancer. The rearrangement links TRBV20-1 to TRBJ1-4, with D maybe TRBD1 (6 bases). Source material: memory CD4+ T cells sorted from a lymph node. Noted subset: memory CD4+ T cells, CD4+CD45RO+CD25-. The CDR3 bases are TGCAGTGCTAGAAGGACAGCTAATGAAAAACTGTTTTTT. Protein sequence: CSARRTANEKLFF.